The sequence of this T cell receptor (beta chain) was determined in a study of blood T cells in healthy people across ages. Background on the study: About one barcoded beta molecule per two T cells came from capture by template switching.

Using a J-beta primer mix together with a sample-barcoded 5' primer, a second PCR was run for about 6 to 12 cycles. TCRdb re-derived calls from the 5' RACE reads in MiXCR, one entry per CDR3 protein. The sample records almost 800,000 distinct CDR3 sequences, roughly 60% being singletons. The sample was blood. The clonotype originates from a man aged 25-45 years in good health.

CDR3 loop: CASSRRTSSSRLSSYEQYF. In DNA form, the CDR3 reads TGCGCCAGCAGCCGCCGGACTAGCTCTTCCAGACTGAGCTCCTACGAGCAGTACTTC. The chain combines TRBV5-1 with TRBJ2-7, with 8 bases aligning to TRBD2. The germline V gene encodes CDR1 SGHRS and CDR2 YFSETQ. CDR3 length equals 19 residues. V dropped 4 bases and J dropped 0; count of bases not matched to a gene: 18.